The 17 T cell receptor beta chains reported below all come from one sample, sequenced in a study of PD-1 blockade in classical Hodgkin lymphoma. Relapses following autologous stem cell transplantation were seen in all patients, with brentuximab vedotin exposure varying. The protocol was immunoSEQ multiplex PCR, while the TCRdb copy is restricted to in-frame clones and leaves out a portion. The sample includes about 50,000 clones, 70% to 90% of them seen just once. The sequencing used peripheral blood mononuclear cells (PBMCs), collected before the second cycle of nivolumab. These TCRs come from a human donor with classical Hodgkin lymphoma.

V usage is TRBV13 and J usage is TRBJ2-3; TRBD2 aligns across 12 bases. CDR1 and CDR2 (germline): PRHDT, FYEKMQ (reference sequence). Trimming at V came to 5 bases and at J to 1 base, leaving 7 bases not matched to a gene. The CDR3 loop spans 17 amino acids. CDR3 sequence (DNA): TGTGCCAGCAGCGACTGGACTAGCGGGGCCCGCACAGATACGCAGTATTTT. It is translated as CASSDWTSGARTDTQYF.

This clone was observed once. The rearrangement links TRBV12-5 to TRBJ2-4; the match to TRBD1 covers 9 bases. V lost 0 bases to trimming and J lost 6 bases; unmatched junction nucleotides: 18. The CDR3 is made up of 20 amino acids. The germline CDR1 and CDR2 sequences are LGHNT and FRNRAP. CDR3 sequence reads: CASGLVKDRGEWDSSNIQYF. The CDR3 nucleotides read TGTGCTAGTGGTTTGGTAAAGGACAGGGGCGAGTGGGACTCCTCAAACATTCAGTACTTC. The complete variable domain, with remaining parts taken from reference TRBV12-5 and TRBJ2-4, reads DARVTQTPRHKVTEMGQEVTMRCQPILGHNTVFWYRQTMMQGLELLAYFRNRAPLDDSGMPKDRFSAEMPDATLATLKIQPSEPRDSAVYFCASGLVKDRGEWDSSNIQYFGAGTRLSVL.

This chain connects TRBV10-3 to TRBJ2-1; a possible D gene is TRBD1 (5 bases). The CDR3 has 15 amino acids. Per the germline V gene, CDR1 is ENHRY and CDR2 is SYGVKD. Trimming took off 3 bases at V and 5 bases at J, with 14 bases between the two ends. In DNA, the CDR3 is TGTGCCATCAGTGAAGCCAGGGCAACAGACAATGAGCAGTTCTTC. Protein product: CAISEARATDNEQFF.

J is TRBJ1-1 and V is TRBV27; TRBD1 might be the D (5 bases). Germline CDR1 MNHEY, CDR2 SMNVEV (reference sequence). CDR3 length: 16 residues. V lost 3 bases and J 1 base, leaving 15 bases between the germline ends. CDR3 in amino acids: CASSFWSGQGNTEAFF. The CDR3 DNA follows: TGTGCCAGCAGTTTTTGGAGCGGTCAGGGGAACACTGAAGCTTTCTTT.

The chain couples TRBV5-1 to TRBJ2-1; 7 nucleotides line up with TRBD1. Germline values: CDR1 SGHRS, CDR2 YFSETQ. The CDR3 sequence is 14 residues long. J gave up 5 bases and V 3 bases, and 5 bases lay outside the gene matches. Here the CDR3 DNA reads TGCGCCAGCAGCTCCGGGACAGTAAACAATGAGCAGTTCTTC. As protein: CASSSGTVNNEQFF.

This chain connects TRBV30 to TRBJ1-1, with D unresolved. V was clipped by 2 bases and J by 4 bases, with 11 bases between them. The CDR3 consists of 13 residues. The germline CDR1 and CDR2 sequences are GTSNPN and SVGIG (reference sequence). The CDR3 sequence: CAWSTFPGTEAFF. The CDR3 nucleotides read TGTGCCTGGAGTACATTTCCAGGCACTGAAGCTTTCTTT.

The gene calls are TRBV5-4 and TRBJ2-3; 13 nucleotides agree with TRBD2. Losses at the gene ends were 4 bases for V and 7 bases for J; bases not matched to a gene: 9. Germline CDR1 reads SGHNT; CDR2 reads YYREEE (reference sequence). The CDR3 loop spans 16 amino acids. CDR3: CASSTGTSGVRYTQYF. Written as DNA, the CDR3 is TGTGCCAGCAGCACGGGGACTAGCGGGGTACGGTATACGCAGTATTTT.

The V call is TRBV5-1, the J call TRBJ1-1; D gene unclear. CDR3 length: 14 residues. From germline, CDR1 is SGHRS and CDR2 YFSETQ. Trimming pared 3 bases from V and 1 base from J, leaving 10 bases between. The CDR3 DNA reads as TGCGCCAGCAGCTCGCAAGTGACGAACACTGAAGCTTTCTTT. Translated: CASSSQVTNTEAFF.

In the case of this clone: The identical CDR3 is also encoded by other nucleotide sequences in the sample. The chain joins TRBV5-1 to TRBJ1-5; 9 positions match TRBD1. V lost 4 bases to trimming and J lost 4 bases; unmatched junction nucleotides: 3. Germline CDR1 SGHRS, CDR2 YFSETQ. The CDR3 is made up of 14 amino acids. The CDR3 is CASSPGQGNQPQHF. The CDR3 DNA sequence: TGCGCCAGCAGCCCGGGACAGGGAAATCAGCCCCAGCATTTT.

The chain uses TRBV5-1 and TRBJ2-3, with TRBD2 identical over 10 bases. The CDR3 length is 15 residues. Germline loops: CDR1 SGHRS, CDR2 YFSETQ. The V and J ends lost 4 bases and 5 bases, in that order; junction bases with no gene match: 7. The CDR3 sequence is CASSLSGGAQDTQYF. The CDR3 region has the DNA TGCGCCAGCAGCCTGAGCGGGGGGGCGCAAGATACGCAGTATTTT.

This chain uses TRBV5-6 with TRBJ1-2, with a tentative D call TRBD1 (6 bases). The V gene's germline CDR1 is SGHDT and CDR2 YYEEEE. This CDR3 has 14 amino acids. V dropped 0 bases and J dropped 3 bases, with 9 bases sitting between them. The chain's CDR3 is CASSLVRGDYGYTF. The CDR3 DNA is TGTGCCAGCAGCTTGGTCAGGGGTGACTATGGCTACACCTTC.

This chain uses TRBV6-5 with TRBJ2-1; weak D call: TRBD1 (6 bases). Germline assignment: CDR1 MNHEY and CDR2 SVGAGI. The V end was cut by 2 bases, the J end by 8 bases, with 19 bases between. CDR3 length: 16 residues. This chain's CDR3 is CASSYLLGTPPHEQFF. CDR3 bases: TGTGCCAGCAGTTACCTCCTCGGGACACCCCCGCATGAGCAGTTCTTC.

As regards this clone: In the same sample, other DNA sequences code for this CDR3. The rearrangement uses TRBV4-1 and TRBJ1-1; the D gene is possibly TRBD1 (6 bases). V was trimmed by 3 bases and J by 1 base, leaving 15 bases between them. Germline lookup yields CDR1 MGHRA and CDR2 YSYEKL. The CDR3 is 16 amino acids. The CDR3 bases are TGCGCCAGCAGCCAGCAGTCGGGGGCCAAGAACACTGAAGCTTTCTTT. Translated, it gives CASSQQSGAKNTEAFF.

The V gene is TRBV5-1, the J gene TRBJ2-3; tentative D call: TRBD1 (5 bases). CDR3 length equals 14 residues. Looked up from germline, CDR1 is SGHRS and CDR2 is YFSETQ. Trimming took 1 base from V and 4 from J, leaving 10 bases between them. DNA for the CDR3: TGCGCCAGCAGCTTGAACCAGGGCTCAGATACGCAGTATTTT. Translation gives CASSLNQGSDTQYF.

The chain is built from TRBV19 and TRBJ1-4, with D unresolved. Germline V gene data show CDR1 as LNHDA and CDR2 as SQIVND (reference sequence). The CDR3 has 18 amino acids. Trimming stripped 3 bases from V and 3 bases from J, with 20 bases between. CDR3 in DNA: TGTGCCAGTAGTATCCCTGGTTTGTTAGGGTCGTCTAATGAAAAACTGTTTTTT. Translation gives CASSIPGLLGSSNEKLFF.

J is TRBJ2-7 and V is TRBV28, with TRBD2 matching over 15 bases. The CDR3 totals 18 residues. J was trimmed by 1 base and V by 5 bases; bases with no gene match: 9. CDR1 is MDHEN, CDR2 SYDVKM, per germline. For the CDR3, the DNA is TGTGCCAGCAGTCTGGCGGGACTAGCGGGGGGACGTTCCTACGAGCAGTACTTC. As protein: CASSLAGLAGGRSYEQYF. Based on the CDR3 plus reference TRBV28 and TRBJ2-7, the full variable domain is DVKVTQSSRYLVKRTGEKVFLECVQDMDHENMFWYRQDPGLGLRLIYFSYDVKMKEKGDIPEGYSVSREKKERFSLILESASTNQTSMYLCASSLAGLAGGRSYEQYFGPGTRLTVT.

CDR3 residues: CASSIRGTARNSPLHF. The DNA of the CDR3 is TGTGCCAGCAGCATCAGAGGGACGGCGCGAAATTCACCCCTCCACTTT. V gene TRBV5-4 combines with J gene TRBJ1-6, with D perhaps TRBD1 (5 bases). V dropped 4 bases and J dropped 7 bases, with 18 bases sitting between them. Germline V CDR1 and CDR2: SGHNT, YYREEE (reference sequence). This CDR3 has 16 residues. The entire variable domain, with the rest obtained from reference TRBV5-4 and TRBJ1-6, is as follows: ETGVTQSPTHLIKTRGQQVTLRCSSQSGHNTVSWYQQALGQGPQFIFQYYREEENGRGNFPPRFSGLQFPNYSSELNVNALELDDSALYLCASSIRGTARNSPLHFGNGTRLTVT.